This T cell receptor beta chain was sequenced during a study of blood T cell repertoires in COVID-19. Study-level information: COVID-19 samples from acute and convalescent phases originated in the United States, Italy and Spain. Nucleic acid was either cDNA or gDNA, and it came from T cells, B-cell-depleted T cells, or PBMCs.

Germline V gene sequence: CDR1 SGHAT, CDR2 FQNNGV. This CDR3 is built from 15 residues. The trim removed 6 bases at V and 2 bases at J, leaving 3 bases unmatched. Seattle cases were enrolled at active infection and followed longitudinally. Authors' analysis steps: Scientists estimated how many nucleated cells there were by amplifying reference gene primers. Only in-frame clones appear in the TCRdb table, and some are missing; sequencing was by immunoSEQ multiplex PCR. That table furnishes V, J and clone size, whereas the DNA furnished D and trimming. The sample carries some 240,000 clones, approximately 78% recorded once. This clone was recorded once.

The chain has TRBV11-2 and TRBJ2-3; 12 nucleotides line up with TRBD2. The source of this sequence is a woman in her 70s with COVID-19, enrolled during active disease. Sequenced sample: peripheral blood. The CDR3 loop is CASRPSGRATDTQYF. The CDR3 nucleotides are TGTGCCAGCAGGCCTAGCGGGAGGGCCACAGATACGCAGTATTTT.